This T cell receptor beta chain was recovered during a study of technical replicates of blood from several donors. Using immunoSEQ multiplex PCR, the repertoire was profiled, and TCRdb retains in-frame clones only, with some absent. Of 75,000 to 95,000 clones listed, 75% to 95% are singletons. From germline, CDR1 is LGHNT and CDR2 FRNRAP. The CDR3 runs to 15 residues. The V segment lost 7 bases and the J segment 9 bases; nucleotides outside the gene matches: 14. The specimen sequenced was T cells isolated from PBMCs. This rearrangement joins TRBV12-5 to TRBJ2-1, with 8 bases that match TRBD2. This sequence was found in a human donor in good health. The CDR3 DNA follows: TGTGCTAGTGCCCGTAGCGGGATTTATACGGGTGAGCAGTTCTTC. Protein product: CASARSGIYTGEQFF. The complete variable domain, with remaining parts taken from reference TRBV12-5 and TRBJ2-1, reads DARVTQTPRHKVTEMGQEVTMRCQPILGHNTVFWYRQTMMQGLELLAYFRNRAPLDDSGMPKDRFSAEMPDATLATLKIQPSEPRDSAVYFCASARSGIYTGEQFFGPGTRLTVL.